This T cell receptor beta chain derives from a study of Graves' ophthalmopathy and Graves' hyperthyroidism. Study findings and constraints: A model of 13 signatures distinguished ophthalmopathy from stable hyperthyroidism at under 90% sensitivity and nearly 82% specificity. Most expanded clonotypes from thyroid (those above 0.001 frequency) were also found in blood.

Germline CDR1 MDHEN, CDR2 SYDVKM. With 2 bases removed from V and 3 bases from J, the gap between germline ends came to 8 bases. The CDR3 contains 13 residues. What supplied the PBMCs was more than 7.5 ml of fresh peripheral blood. Beta-chain TCR CDR3 regions were amplified from RNA transcripts. Amplification began with first-round RT-PCR using HTBI primers, then second-round multiplex PCR was performed. TCRdb reprocessed the multiplex PCR reads via MiXCR and lists one record per CDR3 protein. The repertoire holds hundreds of thousands of distinct CDR3 sequences, with about 21% as singletons. This clonotype was seen many times. Its cognate antigen is unknown.

The source is a woman aged 18 to 35 with stable Graves' hyperthyroidism. This chain connects TRBV28 to TRBJ2-7; D gene uncertain. Sequenced: peripheral blood. CDR3 in DNA: TGTGCCAGCAGTTTAAACGCCGTCTACGAGCAGTACTTC. Translated: CASSLNAVYEQYF.